These 18 T cell receptor beta chains were all obtained from the same sample, sequenced in a study of T cell responses to AZD1222 COVID-19 vaccine. Profiling relied on immunoSEQ multiplex PCR, and the TCRdb table lists in-frame clones only, not all of them. This table holds 120,000 or so clones, about nine tenths found once. The input for sequencing was peripheral blood, taken 28 days after the second AZD1222 dose. Every receptor here comes from an adult who received the AZD1222 COVID-19 vaccine.

This clone was seen once. The chain recombines TRBV20-1 with TRBJ1-1; TRBD1 aligns across 9 bases. This CDR3 contains 11 residues. Germline CDR1 reads DFQATT; CDR2 reads SNEGSKA (reference sequence). With V trimmed by 4 bases and J by 12 bases, 6 bases remained unmatched. The DNA of the CDR3 is TGCAGTGCTACCGGGGACAGGGATCCTTTCTTT. Protein sequence: CSATGDRDPFF.

The chain employs TRBV19 and TRBJ2-7, with TRBD2 identical over 7 bases. The germline V gene has CDR1 LNHDA and CDR2 SQIVND (reference sequence). The J segment lost 6 bases and the V segment lost 7 bases, leaving 9 bases of the junction unmatched. This CDR3 is built from 13 residues. CDR3 protein: CASTAGGVAEQYF. CDR3 coding DNA: TGTGCCAGTACCGCTGGGGGGGTAGCCGAGCAGTACTTC.

The J gene is TRBJ2-2, the V gene TRBV28, with 8 bases fitting TRBD1. Germline assignment: CDR1 MDHEN and CDR2 SYDVKM. This CDR3 spans 14 amino acids. V shed 6 bases, J shed 8 bases, and the junction held 8 bases outside the gene matches. CDR3 coding DNA: TGTGCCAGCAGCGCTCCAGGGGGCGCGGGGGAGCTGTTTTTT. Translated: CASSAPGGAGELFF.

The chain combines TRBV5-1 with TRBJ2-1; possibly TRBD2 for D (5 bases). Germline V gene data show CDR1 as SGHRS and CDR2 as YFSETQ. This CDR3 region has 14 residues. The V end lost 5 bases, the J end lost 4 bases, and 13 bases lay between the germline ends. The CDR3 DNA reads TGCGCCAGCAGTATGGAAACTAGTTACAATGAGCAGTTCTTC. This translates into CASSMETSYNEQFF.

This chain joins TRBV20-1 and TRBJ1-4; D might be TRBD1 (6 bases). CDR1 is DFQATT and CDR2 is SNEGSKA in the germline V gene (reference sequence). V lost 3 bases to trimming and J lost 6 bases, with 11 bases between them. CDR3 length: 13 residues. The CDR3 sequence is CSASGRGDEKLFF. The CDR3 DNA is TGCAGTGCTAGTGGGAGGGGGGATGAAAAACTGTTTTTT.

J is TRBJ1-1 and V is TRBV6-2 or TRBV6-3; 7 nucleotides align to TRBD1. Germline lookup yields CDR1 MNHEY and CDR2 SVGEGT. This CDR3 comprises 15 residues. After removal of 5 bases from V and 0 bases from J, the junction contained 6 bases not matched to a gene. In nucleotides, the CDR3 is TGTGCCAGCAGTGAGCCGGGACAGCTGAACACTGAAGCTTTCTTT. Translation gives CASSEPGQLNTEAFF.

This clone was observed once. The rearrangement uses TRBV5-1 and TRBJ1-2, with 8 bases fitting TRBD1. Trimming cost V 1 base and J 4 bases; bases outside gene matches: 6. From germline, CDR1 is SGHRS and CDR2 YFSETQ. This CDR3 has 15 residues. The DNA for the CDR3 is TGCGCCAGCAGCTTGCAGGTGGGACAGGTCTATGGCTACACCTTC. Residues: CASSLQVGQVYGYTF.

The rearrangement links TRBV7-9 to TRBJ1-4; D is unresolved. Germline V gene lookup returns CDR1 SEHNR and CDR2 FQNEAQ (reference sequence). The ends were cut back, 3 bases at V and 4 bases at J, with 0 bases in the middle. This CDR3 comprises 11 residues. CDR3 loop: CASSFNEKLFF. Written as DNA, the CDR3 is TGTGCCAGCAGCTTTAATGAAAAACTGTTTTTT.

The genes are TRBV12-3 or TRBV12-4 and TRBJ1-2; D is possibly TRBD1 (5 bases). V lost 6 bases and J 13 bases, leaving 18 bases between the germline ends. CDR3 size: 12 residues. In nucleotides, the CDR3 is TGTGCCAGCAGCCTTAGTCCGGGACCCTCCACCTTC. Translating it yields CASSLSPGPSTF.

This clone was counted once. This sequence joins TRBV4-1 and TRBJ2-2; TRBD1 matches 7 bases. The CDR3 runs 16 residues. Looked up from germline, CDR1 is MGHRA and CDR2 is YSYEKL. After removal of 1 base from V and 8 bases from J, the junction contained 10 bases not matched to a gene. This chain's CDR3 is CASSQVAGRGLGELFF. CDR3 coding DNA: TGCGCCAGCAGCCAAGTCGCAGGCAGGGGGTTGGGGGAGCTGTTTTTT.

The V call is TRBV29-1, the J call TRBJ1-1, with D possibly matching TRBD1 (5 bases). The germline gives CDR1 SQVTM, CDR2 ANQGSEA. The CDR3 runs to 15 residues. V was cut by 2 bases and J by 5 bases, with 18 bases left in between. The CDR3 DNA follows: TGCAGCGTTGAACCGGTCGGGGGGGTGATGACTGAAGCTTTCTTT. Translated: CSVEPVGGVMTEAFF. The variable domain in full, with the rest retrieved from reference TRBV29-1 and TRBJ1-1, is SAVISQKPSRDICQRGTSLTIQCQVDSQVTMMFWYRQQPGQSLTLIATANQGSEATYESGFVIDKFPISRPNLTFSTLTVSNMSPEDSSIYLCSVEPVGGVMTEAFFGQGTRLTVV.

This chain joins TRBV28 and TRBJ2-5; the match to TRBD1 covers 8 bases. The CDR3 is 14 amino acids. CDR1 and CDR2 (germline): MDHEN, SYDVKM. V shed 6 bases and J 3 bases; nucleotides not matched to a gene: 6. The DNA of the CDR3 is TGTGCCAGCAGACCCTGGACAGGGAAAGAGACCCAGTACTTC. This encodes CASRPWTGKETQYF.

V gene TRBV6-5 combines with J gene TRBJ2-7; the D gene is possibly TRBD2 (5 bases). CDR1 is MNHEY and CDR2 is SVGAGI in the germline V gene. V was cut by 2 bases and J by 5 bases, with 13 bases left in between. The CDR3 is 14 amino acids. The CDR3 loop is CASSYKVSAHEQYF. CDR3 sequence (DNA): TGTGCCAGCAGTTACAAGGTTAGCGCCCACGAGCAGTACTTC.

The chain employs TRBV10-3 and TRBJ2-7; D gene unclear. Trimming removed 6 bases from V and 5 bases from J, with 23 bases in between. Germline V gives CDR1 ENHRY, CDR2 SYGVKD. This CDR3 is 16 amino acids long. The CDR3 sequence: CAIRSNRAPKENEQYF. The CDR3 region has the DNA TGTGCCATCAGATCGAACCGGGCCCCCAAAGAGAACGAGCAGTACTTC.

The chain links TRBV5-1 to TRBJ2-1; D might be TRBD1 (6 bases). V lost 4 bases, J lost 4 bases, and 15 bases lay in between. Germline V CDR1 and CDR2: SGHRS, YFSETQ. The CDR3 consists of 15 residues. DNA for the CDR3: TGCGCCAGCAGCCAACAGGGACCTAAATACAATGAGCAGTTCTTC. Its protein product is CASSQQGPKYNEQFF. Complete variable domain (other parts from reference TRBV5-1 and TRBJ2-1): KAGVTQTPRYLIKTRGQQVTLSCSPISGHRSVSWYQQTPGQGLQFLFEYFSETQRNKGNFPGRFSGRQFSNSRSEMNVSTLELGDSALYLCASSQQGPKYNEQFFGPGTRLTVL.

V and J are TRBV6-5 and TRBJ2-3; D might be TRBD2 (6 bases). The germline V gene encodes CDR1 MNHEY and CDR2 SVGAGI. CDR3 length: 15 amino acids. V shed 4 bases and J shed 6 bases, with 17 bases lying between them. CDR3 in amino acids: CASSLTAGRVDTQYF. DNA for the CDR3: TGTGCCAGCAGTTTGACGGCGGGACGAGTGGATACGCAGTATTTT.

The chain has TRBV6-1 and TRBJ1-5; the D is unclear. Trimming removed 0 bases from V and 0 bases from J, with 15 bases in between. The CDR3 is 18 residues long. Germline V gene lookup returns CDR1 MNHNS and CDR2 SASEGT. CDR3 nucleotides: TGTGCCAGCAGTGAAGCCTATTGGGGATTTGATAGCAATCAGCCCCAGCATTTT. The encoded protein is CASSEAYWGFDSNQPQHF.

The V call is TRBV19, the J call TRBJ2-7; D gene unclear. Germline V CDR1 and CDR2: LNHDA, SQIVND (reference sequence). V was shortened by 0 bases and J by 3 bases, with 9 bases between the two germline ends. This CDR3 has 14 amino acids. CDR3 DNA: TGTGCCAGTAGTATAGATTCGGGTTTCTACGAGCAGTACTTC. It specifies CASSIDSGFYEQYF.